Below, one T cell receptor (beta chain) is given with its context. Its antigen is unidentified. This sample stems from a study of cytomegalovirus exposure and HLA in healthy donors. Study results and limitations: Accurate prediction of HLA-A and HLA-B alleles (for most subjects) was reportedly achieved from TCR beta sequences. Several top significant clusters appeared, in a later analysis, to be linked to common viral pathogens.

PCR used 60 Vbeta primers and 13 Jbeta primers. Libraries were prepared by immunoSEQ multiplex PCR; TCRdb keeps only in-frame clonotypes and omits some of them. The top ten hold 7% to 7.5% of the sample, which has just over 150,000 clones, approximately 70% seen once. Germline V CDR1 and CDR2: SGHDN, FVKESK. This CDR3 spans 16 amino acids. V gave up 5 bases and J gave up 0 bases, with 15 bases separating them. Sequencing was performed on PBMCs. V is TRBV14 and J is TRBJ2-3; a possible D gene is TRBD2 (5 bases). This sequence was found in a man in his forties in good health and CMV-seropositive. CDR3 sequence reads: CASSGRLKSSTDTQYF. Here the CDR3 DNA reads TGTGCCAGCAGCGGTCGACTAAAATCTAGCACAGATACGCAGTATTTT. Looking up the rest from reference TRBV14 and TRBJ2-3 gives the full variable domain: EAGVTQFPSHSVIEKGQTVTLRCDPISGHDNLYWYRRVMGKEIKFLLHFVKESKQDESGMPNNRFLAERTGGTYSTLKVQPAELEDSGVYFCASSGRLKSSTDTQYFGPGTRLTVL.